This TCR beta chain originates from a study of shared clonotypes between healthy human individuals. The V end lost 0 bases, the J end lost 2 bases, and 11 bases lay between the germline ends. Germline-derived CDR1 and CDR2 are MNHNS and SASEGT. This CDR3 is built from 15 residues. Libraries were prepared by immunoSEQ multiplex PCR; TCRdb keeps only in-frame clonotypes and omits some of them. The data contain about 2.3 million clones, 85% to 95% of them singletons. Sequenced material: naive CD4+ T cells from PBMCs. Subset indicated: CD45RA+ positively selected. The J gene is TRBJ2-7, the V gene TRBV6-1; D might be TRBD2 (6 bases). This TCR was recovered from a man in his late teens or twenties in good health. Some clones in this sample may be carry-over from other donors' samples. CDR3: CASSEAGGMPYEQYF. In DNA, the CDR3 is TGTGCCAGCAGTGAAGCGGGAGGAATGCCCTACGAGCAGTACTTC.